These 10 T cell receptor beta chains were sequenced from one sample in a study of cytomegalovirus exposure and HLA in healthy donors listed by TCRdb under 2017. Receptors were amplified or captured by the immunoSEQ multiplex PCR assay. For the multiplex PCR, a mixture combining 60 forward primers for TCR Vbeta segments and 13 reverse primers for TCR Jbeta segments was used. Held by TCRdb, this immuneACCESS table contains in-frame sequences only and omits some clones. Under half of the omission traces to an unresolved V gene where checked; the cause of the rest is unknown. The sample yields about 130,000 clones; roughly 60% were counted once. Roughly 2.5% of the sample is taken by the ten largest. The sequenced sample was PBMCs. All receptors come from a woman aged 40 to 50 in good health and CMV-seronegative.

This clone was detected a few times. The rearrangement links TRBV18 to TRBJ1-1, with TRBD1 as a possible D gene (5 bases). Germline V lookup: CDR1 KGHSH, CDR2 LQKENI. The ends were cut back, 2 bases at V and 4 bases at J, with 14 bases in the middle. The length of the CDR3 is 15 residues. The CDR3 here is CASSPWAGGVTEAFF. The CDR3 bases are TGTGCCAGCTCACCATGGGCAGGAGGGGTCACTGAAGCTTTCTTT.

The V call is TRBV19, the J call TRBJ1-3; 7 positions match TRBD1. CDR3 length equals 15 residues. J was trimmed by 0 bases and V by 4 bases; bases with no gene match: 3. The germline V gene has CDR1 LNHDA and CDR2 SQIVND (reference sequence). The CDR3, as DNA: TGTGCCAGTAGTAGACAGGGATCCTCTGGAAACACCATATATTTT. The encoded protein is CASSRQGSSGNTIYF.

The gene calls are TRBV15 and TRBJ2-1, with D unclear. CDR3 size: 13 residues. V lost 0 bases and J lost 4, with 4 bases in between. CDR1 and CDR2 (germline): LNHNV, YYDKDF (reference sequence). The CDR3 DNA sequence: TGTGCCACCAGCAGAGACCCATACAATGAGCAGTTCTTC. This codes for CATSRDPYNEQFF.

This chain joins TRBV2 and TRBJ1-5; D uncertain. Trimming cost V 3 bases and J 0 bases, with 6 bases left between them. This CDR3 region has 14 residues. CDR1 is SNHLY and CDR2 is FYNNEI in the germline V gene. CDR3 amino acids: CASSEGGSNQPQHF. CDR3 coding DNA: TGTGCCAGCAGTGAGGGAGGTAGCAATCAGCCCCAGCATTTT.

CDR3 loop: CASTRGGNYNEQFF. DNA for the CDR3: TGTGCCAGCACACGGGGGGGAAACTACAATGAGCAGTTCTTC. The V call is TRBV2, the J call TRBJ2-1, with 8 bases fitting TRBD2. Unmatched junction bases numbered 5, after V lost 7 bases and J lost 3 bases. The length of the CDR3 is 14 residues. The germline CDR1 and CDR2 sequences are SNHLY and FYNNEI.

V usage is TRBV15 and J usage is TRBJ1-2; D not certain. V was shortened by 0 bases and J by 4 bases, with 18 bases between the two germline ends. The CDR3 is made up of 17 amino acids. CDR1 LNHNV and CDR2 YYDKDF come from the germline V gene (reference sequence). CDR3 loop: CATSRDLEMWEAYGYTF. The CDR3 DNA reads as TGTGCCACCAGCAGAGATCTTGAGATGTGGGAGGCCTATGGCTACACCTTC.

CDR3 nucleotides: TGTGCCACCAGCAGAATGGGGGGCACTGAAGCTTTCTTT. Its translation: CATSRMGGTEAFF. The chain is built from TRBV15 and TRBJ1-1; possibly TRBD1 for D (5 bases). Trimming removed 2 bases at V and 4 bases at J, with 8 bases between. The CDR3 loop spans 13 amino acids. Germline assignment: CDR1 LNHNV and CDR2 YYDKDF (reference sequence).

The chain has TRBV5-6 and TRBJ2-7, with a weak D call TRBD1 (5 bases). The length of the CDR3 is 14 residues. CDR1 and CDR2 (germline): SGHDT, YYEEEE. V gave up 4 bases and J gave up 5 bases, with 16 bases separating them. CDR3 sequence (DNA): TGTGCCAGCAGCAGGGGTACCCAGATCCACGAGCAGTACTTC. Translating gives CASSRGTQIHEQYF.

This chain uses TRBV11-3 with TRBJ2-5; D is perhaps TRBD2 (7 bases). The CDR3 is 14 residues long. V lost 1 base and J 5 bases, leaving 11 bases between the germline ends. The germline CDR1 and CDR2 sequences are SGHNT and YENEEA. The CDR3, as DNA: TGTGCCAGCAGCTTAGGCGGGGGCAGTGAGACCCAGTACTTC. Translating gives CASSLGGGSETQYF.

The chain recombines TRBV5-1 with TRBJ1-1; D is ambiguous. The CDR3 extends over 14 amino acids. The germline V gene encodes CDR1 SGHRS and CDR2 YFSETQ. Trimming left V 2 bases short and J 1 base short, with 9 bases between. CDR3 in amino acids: CASSFDKTNTEAFF. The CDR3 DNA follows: TGCGCCAGCAGCTTTGACAAGACGAACACTGAAGCTTTCTTT.